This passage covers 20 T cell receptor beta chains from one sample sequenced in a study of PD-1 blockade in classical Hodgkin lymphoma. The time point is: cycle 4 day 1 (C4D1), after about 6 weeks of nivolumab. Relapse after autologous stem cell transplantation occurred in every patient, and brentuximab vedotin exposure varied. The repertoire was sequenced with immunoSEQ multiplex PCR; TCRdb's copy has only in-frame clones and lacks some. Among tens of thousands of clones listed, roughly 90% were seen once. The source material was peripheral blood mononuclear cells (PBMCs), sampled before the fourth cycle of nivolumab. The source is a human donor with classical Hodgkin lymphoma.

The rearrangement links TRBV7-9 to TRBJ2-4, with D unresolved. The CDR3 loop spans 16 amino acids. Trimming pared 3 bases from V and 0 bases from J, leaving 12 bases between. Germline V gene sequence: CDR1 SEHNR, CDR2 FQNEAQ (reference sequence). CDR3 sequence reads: CASSFAYPSAKNIQYF. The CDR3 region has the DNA TGTGCCAGCAGCTTCGCGTACCCTTCAGCCAAAAACATTCAGTACTTC.

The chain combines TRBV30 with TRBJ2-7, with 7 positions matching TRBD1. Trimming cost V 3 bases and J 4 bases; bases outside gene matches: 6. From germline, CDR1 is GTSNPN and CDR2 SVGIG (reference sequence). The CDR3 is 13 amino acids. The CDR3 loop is CAWRTNRGYEQYF. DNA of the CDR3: TGTGCCTGGAGAACAAACAGGGGTTACGAGCAGTACTTC.

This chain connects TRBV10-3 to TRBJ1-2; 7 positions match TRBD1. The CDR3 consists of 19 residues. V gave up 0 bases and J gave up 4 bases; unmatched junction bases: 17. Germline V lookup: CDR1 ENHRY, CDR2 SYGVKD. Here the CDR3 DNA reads TGTGCCATCAGTGAGTCCTCCGAATTATACAGGGGACTCGGCTATGGCTACACCTTC. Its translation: CAISESSELYRGLGYGYTF.

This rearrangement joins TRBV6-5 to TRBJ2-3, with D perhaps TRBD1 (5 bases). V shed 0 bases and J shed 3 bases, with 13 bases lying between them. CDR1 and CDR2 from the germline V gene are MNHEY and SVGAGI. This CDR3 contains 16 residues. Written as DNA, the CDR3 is TGTGCCAGCAGTTACTCTAGGGGCGCCGAGACAGATACGCAGTATTTT. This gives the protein CASSYSRGAETDTQYF.

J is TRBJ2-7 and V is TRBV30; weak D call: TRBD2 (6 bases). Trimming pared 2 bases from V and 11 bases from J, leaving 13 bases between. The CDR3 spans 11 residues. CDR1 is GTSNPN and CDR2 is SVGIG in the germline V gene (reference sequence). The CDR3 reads CAWSNGGVKYF. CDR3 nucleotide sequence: TGTGCCTGGAGTAATGGAGGGGTGAAGTACTTC.

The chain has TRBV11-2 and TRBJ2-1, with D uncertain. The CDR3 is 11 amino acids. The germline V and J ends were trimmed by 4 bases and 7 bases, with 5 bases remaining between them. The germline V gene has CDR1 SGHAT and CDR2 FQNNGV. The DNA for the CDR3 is TGTGCCAGCAGCTGGCTGAATGAGCAGTTCTTC. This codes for CASSWLNEQFF.

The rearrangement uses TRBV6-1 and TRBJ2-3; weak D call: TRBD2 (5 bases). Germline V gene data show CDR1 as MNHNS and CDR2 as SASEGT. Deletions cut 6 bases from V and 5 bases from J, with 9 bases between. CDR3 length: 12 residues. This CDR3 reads CASRGRGDTQYF. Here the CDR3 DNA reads TGTGCCAGCAGGGGCCGGGGAGATACGCAGTATTTT.

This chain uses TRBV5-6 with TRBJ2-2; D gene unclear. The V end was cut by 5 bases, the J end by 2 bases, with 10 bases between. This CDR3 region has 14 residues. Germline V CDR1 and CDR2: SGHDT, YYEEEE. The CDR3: CASSVTRNTGELFF. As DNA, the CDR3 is TGTGCCAGCAGTGTGACGAGAAACACCGGGGAGCTGTTTTTT.

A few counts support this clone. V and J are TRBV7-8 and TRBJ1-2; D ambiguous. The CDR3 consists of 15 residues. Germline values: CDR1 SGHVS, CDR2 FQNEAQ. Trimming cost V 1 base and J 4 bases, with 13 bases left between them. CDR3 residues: CASSLVQAEGYGYTF. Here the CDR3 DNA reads TGTGCCAGCAGCTTAGTGCAAGCCGAGGGCTATGGCTACACCTTC.

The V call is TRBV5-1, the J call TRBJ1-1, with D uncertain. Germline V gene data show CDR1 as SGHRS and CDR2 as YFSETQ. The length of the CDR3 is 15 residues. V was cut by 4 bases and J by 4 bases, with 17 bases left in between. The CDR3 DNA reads TGCGCCAGCAGCACAACATCCCCGGGCGGCACTGAAGCTTTCTTT. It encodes CASSTTSPGGTEAFF.

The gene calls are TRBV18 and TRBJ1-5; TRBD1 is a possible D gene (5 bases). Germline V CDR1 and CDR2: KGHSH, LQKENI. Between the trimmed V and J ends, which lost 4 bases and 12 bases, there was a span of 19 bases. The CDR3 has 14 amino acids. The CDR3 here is CASSRSDNEASQHF. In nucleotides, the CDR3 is TGTGCCAGCTCACGGTCGGACAACGAAGCGAGCCAGCATTTT.

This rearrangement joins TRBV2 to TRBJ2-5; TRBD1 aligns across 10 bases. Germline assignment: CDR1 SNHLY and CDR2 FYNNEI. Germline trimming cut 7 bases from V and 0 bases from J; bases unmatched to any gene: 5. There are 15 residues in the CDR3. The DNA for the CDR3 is TGTGCCAGCACCCGGGGACAGGGGTACCAAGAGACCCAGTACTTC. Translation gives CASTRGQGYQETQYF.

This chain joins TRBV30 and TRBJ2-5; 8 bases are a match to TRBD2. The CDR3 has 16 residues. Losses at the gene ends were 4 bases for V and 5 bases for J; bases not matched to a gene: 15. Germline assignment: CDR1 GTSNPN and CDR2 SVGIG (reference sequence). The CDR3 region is CAWKTETGGPWETQYF. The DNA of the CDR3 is TGTGCCTGGAAAACGGAGACGGGAGGGCCTTGGGAGACCCAGTACTTC.

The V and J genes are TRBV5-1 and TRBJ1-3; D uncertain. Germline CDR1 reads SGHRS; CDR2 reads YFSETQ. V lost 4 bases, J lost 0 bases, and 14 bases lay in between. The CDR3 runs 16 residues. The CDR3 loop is CASSGDQANSGNTIYF. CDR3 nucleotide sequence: TGCGCCAGCAGCGGGGATCAGGCGAACTCTGGAAACACCATATATTTT.

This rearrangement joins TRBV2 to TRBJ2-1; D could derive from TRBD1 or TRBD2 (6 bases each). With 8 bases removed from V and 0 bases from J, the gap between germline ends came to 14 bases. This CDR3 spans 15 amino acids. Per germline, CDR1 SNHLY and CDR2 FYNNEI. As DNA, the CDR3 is TGTGCCAGCTCAGGGGACTCAAGCTCCTACAATGAGCAGTTCTTC. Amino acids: CASSGDSSSYNEQFF.

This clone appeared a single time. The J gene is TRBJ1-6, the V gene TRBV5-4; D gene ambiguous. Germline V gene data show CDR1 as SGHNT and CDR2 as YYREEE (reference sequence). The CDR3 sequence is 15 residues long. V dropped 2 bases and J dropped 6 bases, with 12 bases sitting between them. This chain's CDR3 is CASSFSARPNSPLHF. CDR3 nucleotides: TGTGCCAGCAGCTTCTCCGCCCGGCCTAATTCACCCCTCCACTTT. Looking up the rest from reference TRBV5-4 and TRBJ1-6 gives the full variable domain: ETGVTQSPTHLIKTRGQQVTLRCSSQSGHNTVSWYQQALGQGPQFIFQYYREEENGRGNFPPRFSGLQFPNYSSELNVNALELDDSALYLCASSFSARPNSPLHFGNGTRLTVT.

CDR3 loop: CSVEIGLAGITDTQYF. DNA for the CDR3: TGCAGCGTTGAAATCGGACTAGCGGGAATCACAGATACGCAGTATTTT. The gene calls are TRBV29-1 and TRBJ2-3, with 12 nucleotides matching TRBD2. CDR3 length: 16 residues. Per the germline V gene, CDR1 is SQVTM and CDR2 is ANQGSEA. V was clipped by 2 bases and J by 2 bases; unmatched bases: 5.

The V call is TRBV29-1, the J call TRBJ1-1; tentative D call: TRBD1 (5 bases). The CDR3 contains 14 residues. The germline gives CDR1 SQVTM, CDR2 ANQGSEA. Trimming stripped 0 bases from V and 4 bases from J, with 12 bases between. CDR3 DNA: TGCAGCGTTGAAGAGGGGGTTGCGGCCACTGAAGCTTTCTTT. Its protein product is CSVEEGVAATEAFF.

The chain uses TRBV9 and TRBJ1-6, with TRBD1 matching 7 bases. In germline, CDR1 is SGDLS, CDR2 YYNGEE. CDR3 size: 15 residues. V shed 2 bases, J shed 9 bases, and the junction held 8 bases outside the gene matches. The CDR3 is CASSVRLGGSSPLHF. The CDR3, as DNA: TGTGCCAGCAGCGTCCGACTAGGGGGCTCTTCACCCCTCCACTTT.

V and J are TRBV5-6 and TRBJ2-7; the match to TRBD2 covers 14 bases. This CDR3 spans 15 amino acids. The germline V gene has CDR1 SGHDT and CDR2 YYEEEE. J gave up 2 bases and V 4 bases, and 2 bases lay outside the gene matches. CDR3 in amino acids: CASSAGLAGAYEQYF. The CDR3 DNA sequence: TGTGCCAGCAGCGCGGGACTAGCGGGAGCCTACGAGCAGTACTTC.